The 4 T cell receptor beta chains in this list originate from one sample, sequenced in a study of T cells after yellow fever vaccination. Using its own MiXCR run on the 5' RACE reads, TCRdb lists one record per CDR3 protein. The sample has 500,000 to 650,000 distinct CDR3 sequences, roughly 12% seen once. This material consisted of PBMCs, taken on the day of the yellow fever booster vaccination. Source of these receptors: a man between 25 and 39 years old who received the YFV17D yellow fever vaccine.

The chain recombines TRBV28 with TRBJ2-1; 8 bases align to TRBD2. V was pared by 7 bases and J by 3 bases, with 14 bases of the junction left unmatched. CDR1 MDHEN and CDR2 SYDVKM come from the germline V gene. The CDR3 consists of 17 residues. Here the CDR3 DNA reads TGTGCCAGCACCAATACCGGGGCTAGCGGGTACTACAATGAGCAGTTCTTC. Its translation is CASTNTGASGYYNEQFF.

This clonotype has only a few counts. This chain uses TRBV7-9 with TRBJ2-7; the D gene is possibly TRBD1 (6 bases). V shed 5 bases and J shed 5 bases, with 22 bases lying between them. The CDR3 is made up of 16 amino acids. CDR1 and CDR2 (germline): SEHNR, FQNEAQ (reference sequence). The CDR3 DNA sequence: TGTGCCAGCAGCCAGGCGGGCCGGGACATATACGACGAGCAGTACTTC. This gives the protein CASSQAGRDIYDEQYF.

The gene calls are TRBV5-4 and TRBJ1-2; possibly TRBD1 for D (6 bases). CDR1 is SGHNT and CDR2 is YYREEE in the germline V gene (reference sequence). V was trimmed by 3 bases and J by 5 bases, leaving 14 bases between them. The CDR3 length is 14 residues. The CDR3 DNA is TGTGCCAGCAGCTGGGGGGGGGCAGATTATGGCTACACCTTC. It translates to CASSWGGADYGYTF.

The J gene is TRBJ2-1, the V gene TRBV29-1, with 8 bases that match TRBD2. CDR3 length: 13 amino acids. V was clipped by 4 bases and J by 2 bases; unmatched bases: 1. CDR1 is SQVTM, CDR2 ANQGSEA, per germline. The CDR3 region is CSVAGGAYNEQFF. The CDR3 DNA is TGCAGCGTTGCGGGAGGGGCCTACAATGAGCAGTTCTTC.